A single TCR beta chain is shown here with its context. This clone has just one count. Its antigen has not been determined. The sample holds no much larger clone one base away, and base qualities are not on file. Collection of tumor samples took place before definitive surgery or chemotherapy. Genomic DNA was extracted by the MD Anderson Biospecimen Extraction Resource, and TCR sequencing was done by the MD Anderson Cancer Genomics Laboratory. The data derive from a study of high-grade serous ovarian cancer treatment subgroups (dated by TCRdb to the early 2020s). At the level of the whole study: On average, each sample produced about 14,000 sequencing reads and some 7,000 unique TCR beta rearrangements. TCR beta repertoires were profiled in patients with high-grade serous ovarian cancer who were grouped, under a laparoscopic triage algorithm, by complete gross resection or by neoadjuvant chemotherapy response. Of the 30 or so patients in the cohort, some ten had no residual disease after primary surgery (R0), some ten were excellent NACT responders, and some ten were poor NACT responders. One primary tumor sample and two metastatic tumor samples were collected from each patient, for a total of around 90 samples. Here is what the overall study found, with its caveats: Spatial information was not captured by bulk tumor TCR sequencing, so insight into HGSC tumor complexity and diversity was limited. Tumors from the same patient had repertoire similarity ranging from roughly 0.11 to 0.8, while tumors from different patients showed almost no similarity. TCR repertoire analyses were focused on CDR3, and CDR1 and CDR2 were not analyzed. TCR clonal relatedness was found to be positively correlated with neoantigen level and, by trend, with copy number variation and mutation load derived from whole-genome sequencing.

The CDR3, from cysteine to phenylalanine, totals 16 residues. Kept here is only the CDR3 DNA, which spans 48 bases and is read in frame from base 1. V and J are trimmed by 2 bases and 2 bases, and the gene matches miss 4 bases of the junction. Looking up the germline V gene yields CDR1 SGHRS and CDR2 YFSETQ. The approximately 100 tumor samples underwent high-throughput TCR profiling with ImmunoSEQ. The authors processed their data as follows. To measure repertoire diversity, the metrics used were richness (unique productive sequences), clonality, evenness and relatedness, and the Bhattacharyya coefficient was used to assess similarity between samples. Conclusions stayed consistent in a sensitivity analysis that left out TCRs with fewer than two reads. Entries here come from immuneACCESS through TCRdb and include only in-frame sequences with V and J called. Some clones fail to appear in such tables; in the studies checked, an unresolved V gene covers under half of the shortfall, and the cause of the remainder is unknown. V and J calls and clone size are given by that table; D and trimming were obtained from the DNA. The sample includes 8,500 to 9,500 clones, with roughly nine tenths observed a single time. The ten largest clones capture approximately 1.5% of the sample.

The source is a human donor with high-grade serous ovarian cancer. Sequencing was carried out using tumor tissue. The V and J genes are TRBV5-1 and TRBJ2-3, with 11 bases in between that match TRBD1. The sequenced DNA is TGCGCCAGCAGCTTTGGACAGGGGGCGAACACAGATACGCAGTATTTT. This yields the protein CASSFGQGANTDTQYF.